This TCR beta chain comes out of a study of CD4 T cells in relation to SARS-CoV-2 and coronaviruses. As for the study in general: After around 10 days of antigen culture, PBMC TCR beta CDR3s were sequenced.

CDR1 is SGHTA, CDR2 FQGTGA, per germline. The CDR3 runs 16 residues. The junction had 4 bases not matched to a gene; V was cut back by 5 bases and J by 3 bases. Repertoires were generated with immunoSEQ multiplex PCR, while TCRdb's copy carries only in-frame clones and drops some. The sample has some 30,000 clones; around 76% are singletons. A note on this clone: No antigen is known for it.

The unexposed donors gave CD4+ T cells in about 2010-2018, prior to COVID-19. CD4+ T cells were isolated from the cells after around 11 days of culture. Cultures received half-medium IL-2 refreshes on days 3 and 7. This clonotype was obtained from a human donor in good health. Source material: CD4+ T cells from PBMCs, cultured in vitro. The J gene is TRBJ2-1, the V gene TRBV7-3; TRBD2 matches at 13 bases. CDR3 in amino acids: CASSPGLAGVYNEQFF. DNA of the CDR3: TGTGCCAGCAGCCCCGGACTAGCGGGAGTCTACAATGAGCAGTTCTTC.